This paragraph covers one T cell receptor (beta chain) sequence. The germline V and J ends were trimmed by 0 bases and 6 bases, with 9 bases remaining between them. CDR3 size: 15 residues. Germline-derived CDR1 and CDR2 are SNHLY and FYNNEI. Per the original data handling: Amplification from reference gene primers served as the basis for estimated nucleated cell counts. Libraries were prepared by immunoSEQ multiplex PCR; TCRdb keeps only in-frame clonotypes and omits some of them. That table supplies the V and J calls and clone size; D and trimming were determined from the DNA. This sample has about 83,000 clones; more than 75% occur once, and the top ten carry around 7.8%. The data stem from a study of blood T cell repertoires in COVID-19. Study-wide background: COVID-19 samples collected from the United States, Italy and Spain covered acute and convalescent phases. Sources were T cells, B-cell-depleted T cells, or PBMCs; the material itself was cDNA or gDNA.

The material sequenced was peripheral blood. V and J are TRBV2 and TRBJ1-6; D is undetermined. The sequence came from a man aged 45 to 65 with active COVID-19. CDR3 loop: CASSEAHTTNSPLHF. DNA for the CDR3: TGTGCCAGCAGTGAAGCCCACACCACTAATTCACCCCTCCACTTT.